Described below is a single TCR beta chain sequence and its context. Isolated RNA was reverse transcribed in full, so expressed TCRB transcripts were sequenced. Sequencing used immunoSEQ multiplex PCR; TCRdb keeps in-frame clones, though not all of them. The sample lists about 320,000 clones; 13% to 15% were seen once. The sample is drawn from a study of beta chain features in type 1 diabetes. In the study overall: All samples together contributed some 100,000,000 sorted cells for examination.

Sequenced material: central memory CD4+ T cells from blood. The sequence came from a man aged 25-40 years in good health.

CDR3 residues: CASSLDLAGGSDTQYF. The CDR3 DNA sequence: TGCGCCAGCAGCTTGGACCTAGCGGGGGGGTCAGATACGCAGTATTTT. The chain employs TRBV5-1 and TRBJ2-3, with 12 bases matching TRBD2. The CDR3 contains 16 residues. In germline, CDR1 is SGHRS, CDR2 YFSETQ. The J segment lost 4 bases and the V segment lost 0 bases, leaving 3 bases of the junction unmatched.